The 14 T cell receptor beta chains reported below all come from one sample, sequenced in a study of blood T cell repertoires in COVID-19. Some clones are missing from TCRdb's copy, which holds only in-frame ones; the method was immunoSEQ multiplex PCR. The table lists under 200,000 clones, roughly 90% of them singletons, with about 0.54% in the top ten. Sequenced material: peripheral blood. Receptor source: a man in his fifties with acute or convalescent COVID-19.

J is TRBJ1-5 and V is TRBV28, with D maybe TRBD1 (6 bases). This CDR3 is built from 13 residues. The germline V and J ends were trimmed by 4 bases and 6 bases, with 10 bases remaining between them. Germline assignment: CDR1 MDHEN and CDR2 SYDVKM. The CDR3 sequence is CASSYFRGQPQHF. CDR3 bases: TGTGCCAGCAGTTACTTCAGGGGTCAGCCCCAGCATTTT.

This clone was seen once. The V call is TRBV6-5, the J call TRBJ2-1, with 7 bases that match TRBD1. CDR1 is MNHEY, CDR2 SVGAGI, per germline. Unmatched junction bases numbered 6, after V lost 2 bases and J lost 8 bases. This CDR3 comprises 14 residues. CDR3 DNA: TGTGCCAGCAGTTACAATGAGGGGGCGGATGAGCAGTTCTTC. This translates into CASSYNEGADEQFF.

This clone is a singleton in its sample. This chain joins TRBV2 and TRBJ2-5, with D tentatively TRBD2 (5 bases). CDR1 and CDR2 (germline): SNHLY, FYNNEI. The V end lost 6 bases, the J end lost 4 bases, and 6 bases lay between the germline ends. The CDR3 is 11 residues long. DNA of the CDR3: TGTGCCAGCAGCACTAGAGAGACCCAGTACTTC. Protein product: CASSTRETQYF.

With respect to this clone: The sample has other DNA sequences that encode this CDR3 too. The V and J genes are TRBV19 and TRBJ1-5; 8 bases agree with TRBD1. This CDR3 has 14 amino acids. Trimming cost V 5 bases and J 4 bases; bases outside gene matches: 4. Germline loops: CDR1 LNHDA, CDR2 SQIVND (reference sequence). The CDR3 spells CASSEQGGNQPQHF. CDR3 in DNA: TGTGCCAGTAGTGAACAGGGGGGGAATCAGCCCCAGCATTTT.

This chain uses TRBV7-6 with TRBJ1-3, with 9 bases aligning to TRBD1. The CDR3 consists of 17 residues. V lost 5 bases to trimming and J lost 4 bases; unmatched junction nucleotides: 12. CDR1 is SGHVS, CDR2 FNYEAQ, per germline. Written as DNA, the CDR3 is TGTGCCAGCAGCCCCGACAGGGGGTGGTTGCGAGGAAACACCATATATTTT. It codes for CASSPDRGWLRGNTIYF.

This clone appeared a single time. V is TRBV15 and J is TRBJ1-1, with a tentative D call TRBD1 (5 bases). The germline V gene encodes CDR1 LNHNV and CDR2 YYDKDF (reference sequence). The CDR3 covers 14 residues. V shed 5 bases and J shed 4 bases, with 14 bases lying between them. CDR3 DNA: TGTGCCACCAGCGGCAGTAGGGGTGGCACTGAAGCTTTCTTT. The encoded protein is CATSGSRGGTEAFF.

The gene calls are TRBV27 and TRBJ1-6, with a possible D match to TRBD1 (6 bases). The CDR3 length is 15 residues. CDR1 is MNHEY and CDR2 is SMNVEV in the germline V gene (reference sequence). Trimming left V 4 bases short and J 10 bases short, with 17 bases between. CDR3: CASSSLDSLGSPLHF. The CDR3 DNA follows: TGTGCCAGCAGTTCGTTGGACAGTCTCGGGTCACCCCTCCACTTT.

This chain links TRBV5-4 with TRBJ2-4; 8 nucleotides match TRBD2. CDR3 size: 14 residues. With V trimmed by 3 bases and J by 9 bases, 8 bases remained unmatched. Germline assignment: CDR1 SGHNT and CDR2 YYREEE (reference sequence). In DNA form, the CDR3 reads TGTGCCAGCAGCTCCAAGCGGGAGTCGGTCATTCAGTACTTC. Encoded protein: CASSSKRESVIQYF.

This chain uses TRBV3-1 (or the pseudogene TRBV3-2) with TRBJ2-1; 9 bases fit TRBD2. CDR3 length: 15 residues. V lost 3 bases and J lost 4; bases outside the gene matches: 4. The germline gives CDR1 LGHDT, CDR2 YNNKEL (reference sequence). CDR3 sequence reads: CASSHRLAAYNEQFF. CDR3 coding DNA: TGTGCCAGCAGCCATAGACTAGCGGCATACAATGAGCAGTTCTTC.

The CDR3 DNA reads TGCGCCAGCAGCTTGGGGGCGTATTCCTACAATGAGCAGTTCTTC. Encoded protein: CASSLGAYSYNEQFF. This chain connects TRBV5-1 to TRBJ2-1; no clear D. The V and J ends lost 0 bases and 1 base respectively, with 8 bases between them. Germline V gives CDR1 SGHRS, CDR2 YFSETQ. This CDR3 spans 15 amino acids.

This chain links TRBV19 with TRBJ1-1; D may be TRBD1 (5 bases). CDR1 and CDR2 (germline): LNHDA, SQIVND (reference sequence). Trimming removed 4 bases from V and 1 base from J, with 22 bases in between. The CDR3 is made up of 18 amino acids. The CDR3 DNA is TGTGCCAGTAGTACGACACCCATAAGGGAGGGGAGGAACACTGAAGCTTTCTTT. Translated, it gives CASSTTPIREGRNTEAFF.

This chain connects TRBV7-9 to TRBJ1-5, with 12 bases matching TRBD1. The germline V gene encodes CDR1 SEHNR and CDR2 FQNEAQ (reference sequence). The V and J ends lost 3 bases and 5 bases, in that order; junction bases with no gene match: 5. This CDR3 is built from 16 residues. DNA of the CDR3: TGTGCCAGCAGCTTGGGGACAGGGGGCTTGGATCAGCCCCAGCATTTT. Its translation: CASSLGTGGLDQPQHF. Drawing the rest from reference TRBV7-9 and TRBJ1-5, the complete variable domain is DTGVSQNPRHKITKRGQNVTFRCDPISEHNRLYWYRQTLGQGPEFLTYFQNEAQLEKSRLLSDRFSAERPKGSFSTLEIQRTEQGDSAMYLCASSLGTGGLDQPQHFGDGTRLSIL.

The V and J genes are TRBV19 and TRBJ1-2; 7 positions agree with TRBD1. The V and J ends lost 6 bases and 4 bases, in that order; junction bases with no gene match: 5. The CDR3 is made up of 13 amino acids. Germline CDR1 reads LNHDA; CDR2 reads SQIVND (reference sequence). DNA for the CDR3: TGTGCCAGTAGACCAGGGGGAGGCTATGGCTACACCTTC. Its translation: CASRPGGGYGYTF.

The V call is TRBV7-6, the J call TRBJ2-7; the match to TRBD1 covers 8 bases. The CDR3 has 14 residues. Trimming at V came to 5 bases and at J to 2 bases, leaving 5 bases not matched to a gene. The germline V gene encodes CDR1 SGHVS and CDR2 FNYEAQ. CDR3 in amino acids: CASSMGDRTYEQYF. The DNA of the CDR3 is TGTGCCAGCAGCATGGGGGACAGGACCTACGAGCAGTACTTC.